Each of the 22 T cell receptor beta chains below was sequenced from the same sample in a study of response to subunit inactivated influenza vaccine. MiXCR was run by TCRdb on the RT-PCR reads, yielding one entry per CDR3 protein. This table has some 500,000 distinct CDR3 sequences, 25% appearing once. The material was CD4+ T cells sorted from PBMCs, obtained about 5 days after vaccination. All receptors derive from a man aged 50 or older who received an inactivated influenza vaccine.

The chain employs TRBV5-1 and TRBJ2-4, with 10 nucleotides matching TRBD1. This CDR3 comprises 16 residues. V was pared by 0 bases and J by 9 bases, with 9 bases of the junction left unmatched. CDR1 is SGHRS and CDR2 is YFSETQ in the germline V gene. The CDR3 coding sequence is TGCGCCAGCAGCTTGGGCCTCGGGACAGGGGAGAGCATTCAGTACTTC. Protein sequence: CASSLGLGTGESIQYF. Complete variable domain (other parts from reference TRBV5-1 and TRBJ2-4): KAGVTQTPRYLIKTRGQQVTLSCSPISGHRSVSWYQQTPGQGLQFLFEYFSETQRNKGNFPGRFSGRQFSNSRSEMNVSTLELGDSALYLCASSLGLGTGESIQYFGAGTRLSVL.

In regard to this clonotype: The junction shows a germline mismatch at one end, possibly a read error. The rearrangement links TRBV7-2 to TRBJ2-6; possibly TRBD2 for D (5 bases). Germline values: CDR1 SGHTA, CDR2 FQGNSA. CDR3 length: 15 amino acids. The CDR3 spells CASSLSGAGANVLTF. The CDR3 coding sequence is TGCGCCAGCAGCTTGTCCGGGGCTGGGGCCAACGTCCTGACTTTC.

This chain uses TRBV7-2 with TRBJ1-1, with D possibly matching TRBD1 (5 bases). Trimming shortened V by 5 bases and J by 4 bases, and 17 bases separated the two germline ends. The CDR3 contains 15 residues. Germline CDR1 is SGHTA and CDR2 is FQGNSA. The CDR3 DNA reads TGTGCCAGCAGCCTAGAAGGGACCTTTCTCACTGAAGCTTTCTTT. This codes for CASSLEGTFLTEAFF.

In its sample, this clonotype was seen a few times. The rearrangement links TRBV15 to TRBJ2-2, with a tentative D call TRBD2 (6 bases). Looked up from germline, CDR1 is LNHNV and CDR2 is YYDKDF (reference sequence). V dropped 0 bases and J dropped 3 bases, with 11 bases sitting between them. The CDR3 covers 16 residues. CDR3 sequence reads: CATSRDRGTHTGELFF. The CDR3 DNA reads TGTGCCACCAGCAGAGATCGCGGGACTCACACCGGGGAGCTGTTTTTT.

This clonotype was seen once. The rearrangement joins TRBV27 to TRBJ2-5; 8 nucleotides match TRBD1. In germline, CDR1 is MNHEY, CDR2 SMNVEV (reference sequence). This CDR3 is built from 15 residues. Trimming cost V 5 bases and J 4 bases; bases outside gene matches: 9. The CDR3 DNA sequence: TGTGCCAGCAGTCCCCGACAGGGGATCCCAGAGACCCAGTACTTC. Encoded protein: CASSPRQGIPETQYF.

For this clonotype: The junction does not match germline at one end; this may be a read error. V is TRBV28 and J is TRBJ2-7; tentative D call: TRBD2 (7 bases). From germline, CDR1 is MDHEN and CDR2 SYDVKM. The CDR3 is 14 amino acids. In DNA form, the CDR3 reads TGTGTCAGCCGTCGCGGGGGCCAGAGCTACGAGCAGTACTTC. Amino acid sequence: CVSRRGGQSYEQYF.

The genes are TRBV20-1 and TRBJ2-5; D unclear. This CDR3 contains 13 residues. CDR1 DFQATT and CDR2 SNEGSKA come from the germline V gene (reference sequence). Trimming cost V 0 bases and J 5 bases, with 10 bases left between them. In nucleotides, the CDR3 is TGCAGTGCTAGAGATGTTATCGTGGAGACCCAGTACTTC. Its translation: CSARDVIVETQYF.

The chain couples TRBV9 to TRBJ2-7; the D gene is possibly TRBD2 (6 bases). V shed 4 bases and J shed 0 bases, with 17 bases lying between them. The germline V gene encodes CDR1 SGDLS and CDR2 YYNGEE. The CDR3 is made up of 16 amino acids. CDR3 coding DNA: TGTGCCAGCAGCCCTGAAGCGGGTCAATCCTCCTACGAGCAGTACTTC. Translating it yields CASSPEAGQSSYEQYF.

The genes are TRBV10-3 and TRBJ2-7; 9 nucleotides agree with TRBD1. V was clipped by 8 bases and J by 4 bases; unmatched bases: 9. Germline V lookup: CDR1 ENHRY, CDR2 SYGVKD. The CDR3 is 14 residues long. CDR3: CAIAPGQGLYEQYF. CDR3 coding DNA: TGTGCCATCGCTCCGGGACAGGGTTTATACGAGCAGTACTTC.

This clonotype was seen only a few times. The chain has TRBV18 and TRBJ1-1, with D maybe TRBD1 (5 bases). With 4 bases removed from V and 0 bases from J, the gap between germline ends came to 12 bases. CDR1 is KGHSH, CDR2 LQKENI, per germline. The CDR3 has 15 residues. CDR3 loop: CASSRAGHLNTEAFF. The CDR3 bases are TGTGCCAGCTCACGCGCCGGACATCTGAACACTGAAGCTTTCTTT.

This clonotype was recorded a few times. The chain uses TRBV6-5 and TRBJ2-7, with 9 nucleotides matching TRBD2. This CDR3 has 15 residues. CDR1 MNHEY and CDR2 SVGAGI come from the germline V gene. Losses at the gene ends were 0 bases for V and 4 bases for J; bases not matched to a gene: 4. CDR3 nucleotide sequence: TGTGCCAGCAGTTACTCGCGGGGGGGCCCTTACGAGCAGTACTTC. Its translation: CASSYSRGGPYEQYF.

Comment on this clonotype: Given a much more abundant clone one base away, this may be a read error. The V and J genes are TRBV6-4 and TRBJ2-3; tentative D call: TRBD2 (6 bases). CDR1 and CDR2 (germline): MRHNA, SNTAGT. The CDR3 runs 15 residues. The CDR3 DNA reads TGTGCCAGTTCCCCCTCGGGGGAACGCACAGAGACGCAGTATTTT. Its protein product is CASSPSGERTETQYF.

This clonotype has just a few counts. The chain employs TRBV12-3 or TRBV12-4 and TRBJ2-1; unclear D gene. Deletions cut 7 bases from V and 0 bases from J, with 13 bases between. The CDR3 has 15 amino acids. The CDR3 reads CASKRSRSSYNEQFF. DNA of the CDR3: TGTGCCAGCAAACGGAGCCGGAGCTCCTACAATGAGCAGTTCTTC.

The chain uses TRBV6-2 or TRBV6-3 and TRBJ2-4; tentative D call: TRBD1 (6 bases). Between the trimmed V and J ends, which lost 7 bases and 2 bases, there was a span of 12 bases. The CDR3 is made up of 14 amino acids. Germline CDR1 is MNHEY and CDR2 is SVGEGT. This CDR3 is CASTKTGTKNIQYF. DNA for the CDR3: TGTGCCAGCACCAAAACAGGGACCAAAAACATTCAGTACTTC.

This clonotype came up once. CDR3 in DNA: TGCAGTGCCTATACTTACTACAATGAGCAGTTCTTC. Translating gives CSAYTYYNEQFF. The chain carries TRBV20-1 and TRBJ2-1; no clear D. The CDR3 has 12 amino acids. The germline V gene encodes CDR1 DFQATT and CDR2 SNEGSKA (reference sequence). The germline V and J ends were trimmed by 6 bases and 3 bases, with 9 bases remaining between them.

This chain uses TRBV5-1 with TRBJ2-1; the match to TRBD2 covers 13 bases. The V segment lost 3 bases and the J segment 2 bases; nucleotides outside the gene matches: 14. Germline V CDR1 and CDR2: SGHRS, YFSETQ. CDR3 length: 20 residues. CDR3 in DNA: TGCGCCAGCAGCTCCGAGAGACCGGGACTAGCGGGGACTCCCTACAATGAGCAGTTCTTC. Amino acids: CASSSERPGLAGTPYNEQFF.

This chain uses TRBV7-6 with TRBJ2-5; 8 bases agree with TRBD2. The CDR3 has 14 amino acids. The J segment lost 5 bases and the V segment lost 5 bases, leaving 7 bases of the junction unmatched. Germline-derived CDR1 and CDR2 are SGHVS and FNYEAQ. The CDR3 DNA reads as TGTGCCAGCAGCCTTAGCGGGGCTCGGGAGACCCAGTACTTC. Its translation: CASSLSGARETQYF.

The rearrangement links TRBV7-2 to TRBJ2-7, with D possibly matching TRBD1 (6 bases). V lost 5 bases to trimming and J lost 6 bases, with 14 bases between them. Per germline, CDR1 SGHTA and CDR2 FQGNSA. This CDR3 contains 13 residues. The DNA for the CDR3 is TGTGCCAGCAGCCACCTCTTGACAGGCGAGCAGTACTTC. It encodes CASSHLLTGEQYF.

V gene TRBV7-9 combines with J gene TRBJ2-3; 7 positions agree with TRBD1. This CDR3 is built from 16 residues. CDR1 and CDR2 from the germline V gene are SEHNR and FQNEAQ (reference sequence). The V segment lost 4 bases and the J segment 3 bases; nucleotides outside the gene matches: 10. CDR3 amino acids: CASSSLSTGWTDTQYF. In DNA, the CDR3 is TGTGCCAGCAGCTCTCTCTCGACAGGGTGGACAGATACGCAGTATTTT. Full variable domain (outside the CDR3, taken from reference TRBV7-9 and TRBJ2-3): DTGVSQNPRHKITKRGQNVTFRCDPISEHNRLYWYRQTLGQGPEFLTYFQNEAQLEKSRLLSDRFSAERPKGSFSTLEIQRTEQGDSAMYLCASSSLSTGWTDTQYFGPGTRLTVL.

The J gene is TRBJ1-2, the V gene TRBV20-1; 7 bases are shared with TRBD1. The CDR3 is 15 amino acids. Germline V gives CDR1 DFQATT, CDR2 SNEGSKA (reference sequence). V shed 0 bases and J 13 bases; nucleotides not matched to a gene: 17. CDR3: CSARDRTGDAGGATF. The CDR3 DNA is TGCAGTGCTAGAGACCGGACAGGCGATGCGGGTGGCGCCACCTTC.

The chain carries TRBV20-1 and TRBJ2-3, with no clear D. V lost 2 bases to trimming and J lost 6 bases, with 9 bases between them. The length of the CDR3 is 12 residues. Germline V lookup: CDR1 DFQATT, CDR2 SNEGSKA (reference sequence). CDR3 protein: CSARSRADTQYF. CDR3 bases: TGCAGTGCTAGATCTAGGGCGGATACGCAGTATTTT.

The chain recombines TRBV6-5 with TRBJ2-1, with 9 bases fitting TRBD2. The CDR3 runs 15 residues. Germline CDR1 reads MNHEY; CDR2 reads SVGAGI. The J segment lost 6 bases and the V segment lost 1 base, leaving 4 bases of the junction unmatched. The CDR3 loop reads CASSYLEAGGNEQFF. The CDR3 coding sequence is TGTGCCAGCAGTTACTTGGAAGCGGGAGGCAATGAGCAGTTCTTC.